Listed below are T cell receptor beta chains from one sample, sequenced in a study of blood T cell repertoires in COVID-19. Assay used: immunoSEQ multiplex PCR; TCRdb lists only in-frame clones, some missing. This table has about 55,000 clones, roughly 85% appearing once. Sequenced sample: peripheral blood. Every receptor here comes from a human donor in a cohort sampled during active or convalescent COVID-19. Each CDR3 is given with its conserved first and last residue. D genes are given only for firm matches. Expanded clones get a size class; other rows say once, few or many, or leave the size out.

clone size	V gene	D gene	J gene	CDR3 protein	CDR3 DNA
.	TRBV14	.	TRBJ1-3	CASSQDLGAGFGNTIYF	TGTGCCAGCAGCCAAGATCTAGGGGCAGGGTTTGGAAACACCATATATTTT
.	TRBV5-6	.	TRBJ1-5	CASSLGGVFNQPQHF	TGTGCCAGCAGCTTGGGGGGCGTCTTCAATCAGCCCCAGCATTTT
few	TRBV5-1	.	TRBJ1-4	CASSFGLANEKLFF	TGCGCCAGCAGCTTCGGTCTGGCTAATGAAAAACTGTTTTTT
.	TRBV11-2	TRBD2	TRBJ2-5	CASSFMSGGKQETQYF	TGTGCCAGCAGCTTTATGAGCGGGGGGAAACAAGAGACCCAGTACTTC
.	TRBV5-1	TRBD1	TRBJ1-4	CASSLEGTGFEKLFF	TGCGCCAGCAGCTTGGAAGGGACAGGATTTGAAAAACTGTTTTTT
.	TRBV5-4	TRBD2	TRBJ2-1	CASSLGLANNEQFF	TGTGCCAGCAGCTTGGGACTAGCAAACAATGAGCAGTTCTTC
.	TRBV4-1	TRBD2	TRBJ2-7	CASSPSSAGGSYEQYF	TGCGCCAGCAGCCCAAGTTCGGCGGGGGGCTCCTACGAGCAGTACTTC
.	TRBV6-1	.	TRBJ2-7	CASSDGTIYEQYF	TGTGCCAGCAGTGACGGGACAATCTACGAGCAGTACTTC
.	TRBV27	.	TRBJ2-5	CASSQASAGEETQYF	TGTGCCAGCAGTCAAGCTTCGGCAGGGGAAGAGACCCAGTACTTC
once	TRBV11-2	.	TRBJ2-3	CASSLDERRGRTDTQYF	TGTGCCAGCAGCTTAGACGAGAGGCGGGGCCGCACAGATACGCAGTATTTT
.	TRBV19	TRBD1	TRBJ1-1	CASSRDSPRNTEAFF	TGTGCCAGTAGTAGGGACAGCCCCCGGAACACTGAAGCTTTCTTT
.	TRBV30	.	TRBJ1-4	CAWGEGSFGKLFF	TGTGCCTGGGGGGAGGGATCTTTTGGAAAACTGTTTTTT
.	TRBV5-4	TRBD1	TRBJ2-5	CASRSTGDKETQYF	TGTGCCAGCAGGTCTACAGGGGATAAAGAGACCCAGTACTTC
.	TRBV7-9	.	TRBJ2-6	CASRATGRISGANVLTF	TGTGCCAGCAGGGCCACAGGTCGAATCTCTGGGGCCAACGTCCTGACTTTC
once	TRBV3-1/TRBV3-2	TRBD2	TRBJ2-3	CASSQDLRAGMDADTQYF	TGTGCCAGCAGCCAAGATCTGCGAGCGGGGATGGATGCAGATACGCAGTATTTT
.	TRBV29-1	.	TRBJ2-7	CSVGGATSHEQYF	TGCAGCGTTGGAGGGGCCACTAGCCACGAGCAGTACTTC
once	TRBV19	TRBD2	TRBJ2-7	CASSSLGGNYEQYF	TGTGCCAGTAGTAGCCTCGGGGGGAACTACGAGCAGTACTTC
.	TRBV2	.	TRBJ1-5	CASSYDSSNQPQHF	TGTGCCAGCAGCTACGATTCCTCTAATCAGCCCCAGCATTTT
.	TRBV6-2/TRBV6-3	.	TRBJ2-5	CASSSRVEETQYF	TGTGCCAGCAGTTCCCGGGTCGAGGAGACCCAGTACTTC
.	TRBV11-3	.	TRBJ2-7	CASSSPGIYEQYF	TGTGCCAGCAGCTCGCCGGGGATCTACGAGCAGTACTTC
.	TRBV7-2	.	TRBJ2-2	CASSFSGWGDSTGELFF	TGTGCCAGCAGCTTCTCCGGGTGGGGCGATAGCACCGGGGAGCTGTTTTTT
.	TRBV24-1	TRBD2	TRBJ2-1	CATSETSGGTYNEQFF	TGTGCCACCAGTGAGACTAGCGGGGGGACCTACAATGAGCAGTTCTTC
.	TRBV3-1/TRBV3-2	TRBD1	TRBJ1-2	CASSLGDGTGTQQSYGYTF	TGTGCCAGCAGCCTCGGGGATGGGACAGGGACACAACAGAGCTATGGCTACACCTTC
.	TRBV5-4	TRBD1	TRBJ1-2	CASSLGRGLLGGYTF	TGTGCCAGCAGCTTGGGGAGGGGGCTCCTGGGTGGCTACACCTTC
.	TRBV11-2	TRBD2	TRBJ2-5	CASSFPAGGPRTQYF	TGTGCCAGCAGCTTCCCAGCGGGGGGGCCAAGAACCCAGTACTTC
.	TRBV7-2	.	TRBJ2-1	CASTGGGPHNEQFF	TGTGCCAGCACCGGGGGTGGCCCCCACAATGAGCAGTTCTTC
.	TRBV3-1/TRBV3-2	TRBD2	TRBJ2-1	CASNLAGGYNEQFF	TGTGCCAGCAACCTAGCGGGGGGGTACAATGAGCAGTTCTTC
.	TRBV3-1/TRBV3-2	.	TRBJ2-2	CASSQGLRGTGELFF	TGTGCCAGCAGCCAAGGCCTCCGCGGCACCGGGGAGCTGTTTTTT
.	TRBV19	.	TRBJ1-2	CASSMAVNYGYTF	TGTGCCAGTAGTATGGCGGTGAACTATGGCTACACCTTC
.	TRBV4-3	.	TRBJ2-3	CASSQDLATDTQYF	TGCGCCAGCAGCCAAGATCTAGCGACAGATACGCAGTATTTT
once	TRBV10-3	TRBD2	TRBJ2-1	CAISASSGAASGKNEQFF	TGTGCCATCAGTGCCTCTAGCGGGGCCGCCTCCGGGAAGAATGAGCAGTTCTTC
.	TRBV10-3	.	TRBJ1-6	CAISEFRGRNSPLHF	TGTGCCATCAGTGAATTCAGGGGAAGGAATTCACCCCTCCACTTT
.	TRBV7-2	.	TRBJ1-5	CASSLVAGSGNQPQHF	TGTGCCAGCAGCTTAGTAGCCGGGTCTGGCAATCAGCCCCAGCATTTT
once	TRBV7-8	.	TRBJ1-5	CASSLVAGPQRGNQPQHF	TGTGCCAGCAGCTTAGTGGCGGGACCTCAAAGGGGCAATCAGCCCCAGCATTTT
.	TRBV6-6	TRBD1	TRBJ1-2	CASSQGDYGYTF	TGTGCCAGCAGTCAGGGGGACTATGGCTACACCTTC
.	TRBV9	.	TRBJ1-5	CASSVGGREGQPQHF	TGTGCCAGCAGCGTAGGGGGCAGGGAGGGTCAGCCCCAGCATTTT
.	TRBV5-4	TRBD1	TRBJ1-1	CASSNQGDSEAFF	TGTGCCAGCAGCAACCAGGGGGACTCTGAAGCTTTCTTT
.	TRBV9	.	TRBJ2-5	CASSPGQAKETQYF	TGTGCCAGCAGCCCGGGACAAGCCAAAGAGACCCAGTACTTC
.	TRBV7-9	TRBD1	TRBJ2-7	CASTPLGTGRRSEQYF	TGTGCCAGCACCCCTTTGGGGACAGGGCGTAGATCCGAGCAGTACTTC
.	TRBV19	.	TRBJ1-1	CATSEKNTEAFF	TGTGCCACCTCAGAAAAGAACACTGAAGCTTTCTTT
.	TRBV7-8	TRBD1	TRBJ1-1	CASSLEGQTVYTEAFF	TGTGCCAGCAGCTTAGAGGGACAGACGGTATACACTGAAGCTTTCTTT
.	TRBV7-2	TRBD2	TRBJ2-1	CASSLWAGGNNEQFF	TGTGCCAGCAGCTTATGGGCGGGGGGGAACAATGAGCAGTTCTTC